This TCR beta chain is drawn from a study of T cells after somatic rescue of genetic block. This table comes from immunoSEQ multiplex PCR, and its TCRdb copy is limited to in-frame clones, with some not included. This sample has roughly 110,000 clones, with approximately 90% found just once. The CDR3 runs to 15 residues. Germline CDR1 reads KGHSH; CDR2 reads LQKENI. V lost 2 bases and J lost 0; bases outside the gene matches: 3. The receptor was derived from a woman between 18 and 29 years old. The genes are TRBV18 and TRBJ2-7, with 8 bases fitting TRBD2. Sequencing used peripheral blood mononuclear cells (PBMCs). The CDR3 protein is CASSPRRGVSYEQYF. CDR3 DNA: TGTGCCAGCTCACCAAGGCGGGGGGTCTCCTACGAGCAGTACTTC.